The present T cell receptor beta chain was sequenced within a study of blood T cell repertoires in COVID-19. As for the study in general: There were acute and convalescent COVID-19 samples, and they came from the United States, Italy and Spain. In each case, the material was cDNA or gDNA derived from T cells, B-cell-depleted T cells, or PBMCs.

This CDR3 region has 18 residues. Germline values: CDR1 MNHNS, CDR2 SASEGT. Trimming pared 2 bases from V and 2 bases from J, leaving 22 bases between. In this sample, this clone turned up once. Generated by immunoSEQ multiplex PCR, the TCRdb table keeps only in-frame clones and is missing some. The sample includes roughly 58,000 clones, approximately 88% of them seen just once. The sequencing sample was made of peripheral blood. The receptor was isolated from a man between 65 and 80 years old with active COVID-19. The chain is built from TRBV6-1 and TRBJ2-7; possibly TRBD1 for D (7 bases). The CDR3 loop reads CASSEKRGGQGGPYEQYF. In nucleotides, the CDR3 is TGTGCCAGCAGTGAAAAAAGAGGCGGCCAGGGGGGACCCTACGAGCAGTACTTC.